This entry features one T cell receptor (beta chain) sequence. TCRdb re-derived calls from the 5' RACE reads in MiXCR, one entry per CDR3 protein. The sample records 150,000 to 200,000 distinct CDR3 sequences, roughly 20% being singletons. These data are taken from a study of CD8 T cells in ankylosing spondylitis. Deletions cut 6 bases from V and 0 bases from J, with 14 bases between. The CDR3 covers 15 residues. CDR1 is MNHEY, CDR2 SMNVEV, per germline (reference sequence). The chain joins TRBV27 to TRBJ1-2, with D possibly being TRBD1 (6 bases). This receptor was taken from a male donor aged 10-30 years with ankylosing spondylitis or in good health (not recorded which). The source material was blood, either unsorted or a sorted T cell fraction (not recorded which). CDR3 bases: TGTGCCAGCAGGGAACAGGGAAATCCTAACTATGGCTACACCTTC. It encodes CASREQGNPNYGYTF.